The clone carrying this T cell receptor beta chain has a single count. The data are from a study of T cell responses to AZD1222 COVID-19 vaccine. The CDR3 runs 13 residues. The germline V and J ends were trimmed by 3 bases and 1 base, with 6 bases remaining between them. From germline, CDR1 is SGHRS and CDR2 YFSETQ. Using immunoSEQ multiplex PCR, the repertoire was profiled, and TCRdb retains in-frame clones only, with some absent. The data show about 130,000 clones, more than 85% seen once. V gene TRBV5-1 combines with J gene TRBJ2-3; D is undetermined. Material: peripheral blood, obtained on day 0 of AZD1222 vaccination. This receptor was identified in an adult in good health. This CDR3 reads CASSWAGTDTQYF. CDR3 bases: TGCGCCAGCAGCTGGGCAGGCACAGATACGCAGTATTTT.